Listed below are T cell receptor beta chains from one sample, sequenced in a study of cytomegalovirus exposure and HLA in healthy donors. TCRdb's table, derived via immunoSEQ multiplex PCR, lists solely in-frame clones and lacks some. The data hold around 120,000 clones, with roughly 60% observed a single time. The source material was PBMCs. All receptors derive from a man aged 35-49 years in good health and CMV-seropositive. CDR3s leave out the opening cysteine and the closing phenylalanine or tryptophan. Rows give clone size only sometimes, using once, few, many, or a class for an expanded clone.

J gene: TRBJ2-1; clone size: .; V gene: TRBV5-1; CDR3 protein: ASSLGTSGRFNEQF
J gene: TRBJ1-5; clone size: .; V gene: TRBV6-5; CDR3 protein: ASSRGQGANQPQH
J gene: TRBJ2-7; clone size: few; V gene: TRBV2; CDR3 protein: ASSAGTGNEQY
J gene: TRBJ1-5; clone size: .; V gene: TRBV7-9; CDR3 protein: ASSLGGGNQPQH
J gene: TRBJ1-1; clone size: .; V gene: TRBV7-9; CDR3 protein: ASSARPGLGPEAF
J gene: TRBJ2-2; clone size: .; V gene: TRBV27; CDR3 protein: ASSLGAGAANTGELF
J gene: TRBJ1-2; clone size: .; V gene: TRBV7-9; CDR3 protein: ASSLDSYYGYT
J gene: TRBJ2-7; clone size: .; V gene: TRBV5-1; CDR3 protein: ASSLSPLSSYEQY
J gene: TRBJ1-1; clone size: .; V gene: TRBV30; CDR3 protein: AWRQWGVGGTEAF
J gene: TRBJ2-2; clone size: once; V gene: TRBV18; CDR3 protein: ASSEQGLANTGELF
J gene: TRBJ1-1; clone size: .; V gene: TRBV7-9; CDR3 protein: ASSLGLGVRTEAF
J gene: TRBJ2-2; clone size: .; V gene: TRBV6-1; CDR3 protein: ASSEWGQAKRNTGELF
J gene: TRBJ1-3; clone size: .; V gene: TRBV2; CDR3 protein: ASNPETGTAGNTIY
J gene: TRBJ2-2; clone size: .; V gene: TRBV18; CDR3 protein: ASSRSSVLNTGELF
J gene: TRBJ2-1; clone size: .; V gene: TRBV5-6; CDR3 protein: ASSLRQPGEQF
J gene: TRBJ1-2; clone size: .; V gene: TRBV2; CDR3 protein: ASSAGPGGVGYT
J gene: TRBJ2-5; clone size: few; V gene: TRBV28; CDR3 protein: ASSPGDRARETQY
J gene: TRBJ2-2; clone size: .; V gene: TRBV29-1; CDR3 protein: SVGVAGGLPGELF
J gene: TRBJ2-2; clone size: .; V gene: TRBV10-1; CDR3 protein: ASSIQGANTGELF
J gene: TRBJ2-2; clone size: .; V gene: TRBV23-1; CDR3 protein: ASSQSCTSGYTGELF
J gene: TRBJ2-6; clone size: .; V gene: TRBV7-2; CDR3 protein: ASSSRPGAGANVLT
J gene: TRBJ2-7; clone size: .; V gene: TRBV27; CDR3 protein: ASSPSLAGSSYEQY
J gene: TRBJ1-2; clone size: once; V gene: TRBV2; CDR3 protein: ASSVSRGTNYGYT
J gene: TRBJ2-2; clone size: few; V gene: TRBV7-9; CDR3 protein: ASSLARTSGLNTGELF
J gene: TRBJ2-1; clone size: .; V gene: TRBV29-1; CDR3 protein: SVERVRGEQF
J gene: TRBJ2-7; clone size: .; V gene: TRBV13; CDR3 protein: ASSSEALDEQY
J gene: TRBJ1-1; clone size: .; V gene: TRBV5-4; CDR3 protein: ASSLGRTGRTEAF
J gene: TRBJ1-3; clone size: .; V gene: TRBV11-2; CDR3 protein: ASSFPLGGLSGNTIY
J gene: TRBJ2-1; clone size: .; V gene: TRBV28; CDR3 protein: ASSSGLAGVNEQF
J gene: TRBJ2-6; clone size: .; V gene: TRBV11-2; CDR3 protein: ASSLERAPSGANVLT
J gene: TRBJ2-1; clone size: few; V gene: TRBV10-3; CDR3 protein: AIRQTSRHNEQF
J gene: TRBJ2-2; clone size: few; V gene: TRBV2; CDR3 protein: ASSEGLATNTGELF
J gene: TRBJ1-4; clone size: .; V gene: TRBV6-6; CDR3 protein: ASSYLQGASNEKLF
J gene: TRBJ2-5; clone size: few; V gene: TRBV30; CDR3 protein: AWSVRVETQY
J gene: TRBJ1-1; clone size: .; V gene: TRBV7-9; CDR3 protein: ASSARQGNTEAF
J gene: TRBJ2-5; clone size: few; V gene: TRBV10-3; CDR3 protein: AISPQEQETQY
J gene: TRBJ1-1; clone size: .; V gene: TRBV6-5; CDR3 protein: ASSGYRGLGAF
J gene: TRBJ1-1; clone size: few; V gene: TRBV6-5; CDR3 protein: ASSSQGEAF
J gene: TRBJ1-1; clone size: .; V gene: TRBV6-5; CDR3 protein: ASSYSSRGGNTEAF
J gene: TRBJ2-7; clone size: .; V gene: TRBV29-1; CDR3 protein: SVLLNRYEQY
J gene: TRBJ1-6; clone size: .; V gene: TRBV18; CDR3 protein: ASSPPAGANSPLH
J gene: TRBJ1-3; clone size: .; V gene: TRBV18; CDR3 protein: ASSPNSGRGNTIY
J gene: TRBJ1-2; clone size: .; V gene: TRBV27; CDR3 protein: ASSLREGYGYT
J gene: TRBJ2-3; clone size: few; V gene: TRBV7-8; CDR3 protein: ASSPHGGGYIYTDTQY
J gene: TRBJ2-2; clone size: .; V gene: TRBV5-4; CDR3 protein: ASSLEIQSRTGELF
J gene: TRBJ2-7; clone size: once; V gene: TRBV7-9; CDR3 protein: ASSPTSSYEQY
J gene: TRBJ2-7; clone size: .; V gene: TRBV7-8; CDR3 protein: ASRRTSGASSYEQY
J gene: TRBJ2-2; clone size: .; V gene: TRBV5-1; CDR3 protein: ASRDTTGELF
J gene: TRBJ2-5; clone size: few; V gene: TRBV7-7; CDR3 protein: ASSSTGGVQETQY